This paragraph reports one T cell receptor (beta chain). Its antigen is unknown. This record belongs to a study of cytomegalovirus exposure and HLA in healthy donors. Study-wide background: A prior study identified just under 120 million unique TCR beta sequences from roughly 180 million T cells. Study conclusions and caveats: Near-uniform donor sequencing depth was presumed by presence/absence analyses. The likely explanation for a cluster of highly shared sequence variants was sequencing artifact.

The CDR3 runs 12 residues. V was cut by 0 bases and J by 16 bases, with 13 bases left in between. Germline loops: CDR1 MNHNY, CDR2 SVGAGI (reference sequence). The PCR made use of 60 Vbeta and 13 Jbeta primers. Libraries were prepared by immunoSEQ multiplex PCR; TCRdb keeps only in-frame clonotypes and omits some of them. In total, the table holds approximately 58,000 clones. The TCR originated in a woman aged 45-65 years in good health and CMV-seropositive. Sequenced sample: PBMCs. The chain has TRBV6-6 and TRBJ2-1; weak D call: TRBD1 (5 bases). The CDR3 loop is CASSYSGRRLFF. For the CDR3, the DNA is TGTGCCAGCAGTTACTCGGGGCGCCGGCTTTTCTTC.